Here is one T cell receptor (beta chain) with its context. Its antigen is unknown. This entry comes from a study of shared clonotypes between healthy human individuals. General study points: Non-shared clonotypes had lower generation probabilities than those shared by all four donors.

Selected positively for CCR7 and CD45RO-negative, naive CD8 cells excluded terminally differentiated effector memory CD45RA+ cells. Deep-level running was used for the assay. Clones were read by immunoSEQ multiplex PCR, and TCRdb kept only the in-frame ones, dropping some. The table has about 2.1 million clones, about 93% seen once; the top ten hold around 1.7%. Losses at the gene ends were 1 base for V and 1 base for J; bases not matched to a gene: 6. In germline, CDR1 is SEHNR, CDR2 FQNEAQ (reference sequence). The CDR3 runs to 17 residues. The V call is TRBV7-9, the J call TRBJ2-2, with 7 positions matching TRBD1. Sequencing used naive CD8+ T cells from PBMCs. This clonotype originated in a young man in good health. Some clones in this sample may be carry-over from other donors' samples. CDR3 bases: TGTGCCAGCAGCTTAGACGGACAGGCGATGAACACCGGGGAGCTGTTTTTT. Encoded protein: CASSLDGQAMNTGELFF.